The entry that follows covers one T cell receptor (beta chain) sequence. Its antigen remains unknown. The data originate from a study of cytomegalovirus exposure and HLA in healthy donors. The CDR3 is 16 amino acids. CDR1 and CDR2 (germline): SGHAT, FQNNGV. J was trimmed by 3 bases and V by 1 base; bases with no gene match: 9. Both 60 Vbeta primers and 13 Jbeta primers went into the PCR. Generated by immunoSEQ multiplex PCR, the TCRdb table keeps only in-frame clones and is missing some. Its clone listing holds 110,000 to 150,000 clones. Study outcomes and limitations: Available immune exposure information covered CMV serostatus only. The classifier reportedly diagnosed cytomegalovirus status with high sensitivity and specificity. Earlier results showed most TCR beta V segments being productive about 87% or about 30% of the time. Despite most TCR sequences being rare, some public TCRs occurred in many donors.

The sequence was obtained from a male donor in good health and CMV-seronegative. V gene TRBV11-2 combines with J gene TRBJ2-7; TRBD2 matches at 7 bases. The material sequenced was PBMCs. The CDR3 DNA reads as TGTGCCAGCAGCTTAGGACGCGGGAGTAATCACTACGAGCAGTACTTC. Amino acids: CASSLGRGSNHYEQYF.